The source of this TCR beta chain is a study of control samples from healthy donors and cancer patients. The repertoire was sequenced with immunoSEQ multiplex PCR; TCRdb's copy has only in-frame clones and lacks some. The sample has around 150,000 clones; 85% to 95% are singletons. The CDR3 runs to 14 residues. Looked up from germline, CDR1 is MNHEY and CDR2 is SVGEGT. V was cut by 5 bases and J by 10 bases, with 15 bases left in between. The TCR was taken from a woman between 40 and 55 years old in good health. The specimen sequenced was blood. The gene calls are TRBV6-2 or TRBV6-3 and TRBJ1-6; possibly TRBD1 for D (6 bases). The CDR3 sequence: CASSTGFVRSPLHF. The CDR3 region has the DNA TGTGCCAGCAGTACAGGGTTCGTGAGGTCACCCCTCCACTTT.